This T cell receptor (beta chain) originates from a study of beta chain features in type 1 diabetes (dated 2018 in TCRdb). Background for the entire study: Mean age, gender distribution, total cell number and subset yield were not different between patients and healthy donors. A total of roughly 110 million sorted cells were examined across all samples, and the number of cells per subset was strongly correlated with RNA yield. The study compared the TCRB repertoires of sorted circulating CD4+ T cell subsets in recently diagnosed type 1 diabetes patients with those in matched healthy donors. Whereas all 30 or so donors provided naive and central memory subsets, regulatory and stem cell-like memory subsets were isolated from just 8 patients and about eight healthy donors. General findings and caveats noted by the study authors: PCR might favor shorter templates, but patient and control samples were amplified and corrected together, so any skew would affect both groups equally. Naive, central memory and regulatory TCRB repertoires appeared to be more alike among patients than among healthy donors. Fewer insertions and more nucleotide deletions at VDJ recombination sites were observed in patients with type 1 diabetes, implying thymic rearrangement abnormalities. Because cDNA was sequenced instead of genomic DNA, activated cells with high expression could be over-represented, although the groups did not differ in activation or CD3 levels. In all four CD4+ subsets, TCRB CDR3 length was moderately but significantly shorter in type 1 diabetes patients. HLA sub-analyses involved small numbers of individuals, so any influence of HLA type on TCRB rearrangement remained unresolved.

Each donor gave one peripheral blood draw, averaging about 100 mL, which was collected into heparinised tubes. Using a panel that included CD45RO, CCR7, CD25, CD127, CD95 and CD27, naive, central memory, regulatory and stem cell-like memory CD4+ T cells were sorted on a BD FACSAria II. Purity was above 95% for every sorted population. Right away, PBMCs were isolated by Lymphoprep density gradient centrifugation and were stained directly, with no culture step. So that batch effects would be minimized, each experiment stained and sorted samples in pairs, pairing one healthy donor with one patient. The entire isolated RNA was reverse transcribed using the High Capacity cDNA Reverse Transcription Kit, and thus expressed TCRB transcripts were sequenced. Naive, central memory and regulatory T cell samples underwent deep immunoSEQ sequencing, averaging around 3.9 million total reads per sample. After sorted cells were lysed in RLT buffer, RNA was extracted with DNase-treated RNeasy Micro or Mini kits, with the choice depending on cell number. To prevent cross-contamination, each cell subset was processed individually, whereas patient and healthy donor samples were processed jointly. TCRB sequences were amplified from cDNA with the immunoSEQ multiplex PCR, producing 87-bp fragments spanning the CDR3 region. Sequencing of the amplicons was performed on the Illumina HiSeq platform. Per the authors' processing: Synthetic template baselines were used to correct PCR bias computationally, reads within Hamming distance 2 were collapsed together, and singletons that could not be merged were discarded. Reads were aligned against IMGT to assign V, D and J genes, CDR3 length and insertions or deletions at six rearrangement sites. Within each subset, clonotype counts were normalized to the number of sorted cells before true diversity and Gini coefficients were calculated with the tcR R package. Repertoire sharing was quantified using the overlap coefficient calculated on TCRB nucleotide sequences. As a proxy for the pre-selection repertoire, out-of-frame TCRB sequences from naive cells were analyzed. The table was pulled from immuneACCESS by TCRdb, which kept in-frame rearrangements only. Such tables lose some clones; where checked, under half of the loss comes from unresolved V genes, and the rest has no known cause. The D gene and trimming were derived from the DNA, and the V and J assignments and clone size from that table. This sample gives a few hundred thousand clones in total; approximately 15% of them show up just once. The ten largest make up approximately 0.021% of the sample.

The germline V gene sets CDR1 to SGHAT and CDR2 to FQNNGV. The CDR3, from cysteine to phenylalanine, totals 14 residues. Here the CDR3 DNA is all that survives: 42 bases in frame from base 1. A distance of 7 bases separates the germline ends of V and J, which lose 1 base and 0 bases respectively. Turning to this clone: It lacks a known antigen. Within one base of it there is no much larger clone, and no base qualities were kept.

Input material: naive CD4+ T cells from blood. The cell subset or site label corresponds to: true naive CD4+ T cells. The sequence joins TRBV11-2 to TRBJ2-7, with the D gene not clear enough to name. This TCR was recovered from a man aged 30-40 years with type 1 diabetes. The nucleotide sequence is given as TGTGCCAGCAGCTTAGTCCGCTACTCCTACGAGCAGTACTTC. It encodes CASSLVRYSYEQYF.